This paragraph covers one T cell receptor (beta chain) sequence. What it recognizes is unknown. This sample also contains other DNA sequences that code for the same CDR3. The split of CD4+ cells yielded CD45RA+ naive and CD45RA-negative memory subsets. Germline CDR1 and CDR2: MNHNS and SASEGT. This CDR3 has 13 residues. The ends lost 4 bases at V and 4 bases at J; junction bases unmatched: 3. This specimen belongs to a study of shared clonotypes between healthy human individuals. Study-level results: Shared clonotypes: approximately 4.5% naive CD4, roughly 3.5% naive CD8, less than 2.5% memory CD4, roughly 0.4% memory CD8. Clonotypes which were not shared had lower generation probabilities than clonotypes that all four donors shared.

The run depth of the assay was deep. Assay used: immunoSEQ multiplex PCR; TCRdb lists only in-frame clones, some missing. The data show about 2.4 million clones, more than 90% seen once. Sample: naive CD4+ T cells sorted from blood. As for subset: CD45RA+ positively selected. V gene TRBV6-1 combines with J gene TRBJ2-5, with 7 bases identical to TRBD1. This TCR derives from a man aged 18 to 29 in good health. This chain's CDR3 is CASSGQGVETQYF. The CDR3 bases are TGTGCCAGCAGTGGTCAGGGGGTAGAGACCCAGTACTTC.